This T cell receptor (beta chain) is from a study of tissue T cells after allogeneic stem cell transplantation. Assay: immunoSEQ multiplex PCR; the TCRdb copy retains only in-frame clones and omits some. Seen here are fewer than 30,000 clones, around four fifths observed once, and the top ten hold approximately 8%. Germline lookup yields CDR1 SQVTM and CDR2 ANQGSEA. Trimming removed 2 bases at V and 8 bases at J, with 10 bases between. The CDR3 runs to 11 residues. Median post-mortem interval was over nine hours for GI, liver, skin and lymphoid tissues. The sample here was tissue from the ileum, taken at autopsy. The gene calls are TRBV29-1 and TRBJ2-7, with no clear D. This receptor was obtained from a female donor older than 55 with lung cancer. DNA for the CDR3: TGCAGCGTTGAATCTGGGCTACAGCAGTACTTC. It yields the protein CSVESGLQQYF.